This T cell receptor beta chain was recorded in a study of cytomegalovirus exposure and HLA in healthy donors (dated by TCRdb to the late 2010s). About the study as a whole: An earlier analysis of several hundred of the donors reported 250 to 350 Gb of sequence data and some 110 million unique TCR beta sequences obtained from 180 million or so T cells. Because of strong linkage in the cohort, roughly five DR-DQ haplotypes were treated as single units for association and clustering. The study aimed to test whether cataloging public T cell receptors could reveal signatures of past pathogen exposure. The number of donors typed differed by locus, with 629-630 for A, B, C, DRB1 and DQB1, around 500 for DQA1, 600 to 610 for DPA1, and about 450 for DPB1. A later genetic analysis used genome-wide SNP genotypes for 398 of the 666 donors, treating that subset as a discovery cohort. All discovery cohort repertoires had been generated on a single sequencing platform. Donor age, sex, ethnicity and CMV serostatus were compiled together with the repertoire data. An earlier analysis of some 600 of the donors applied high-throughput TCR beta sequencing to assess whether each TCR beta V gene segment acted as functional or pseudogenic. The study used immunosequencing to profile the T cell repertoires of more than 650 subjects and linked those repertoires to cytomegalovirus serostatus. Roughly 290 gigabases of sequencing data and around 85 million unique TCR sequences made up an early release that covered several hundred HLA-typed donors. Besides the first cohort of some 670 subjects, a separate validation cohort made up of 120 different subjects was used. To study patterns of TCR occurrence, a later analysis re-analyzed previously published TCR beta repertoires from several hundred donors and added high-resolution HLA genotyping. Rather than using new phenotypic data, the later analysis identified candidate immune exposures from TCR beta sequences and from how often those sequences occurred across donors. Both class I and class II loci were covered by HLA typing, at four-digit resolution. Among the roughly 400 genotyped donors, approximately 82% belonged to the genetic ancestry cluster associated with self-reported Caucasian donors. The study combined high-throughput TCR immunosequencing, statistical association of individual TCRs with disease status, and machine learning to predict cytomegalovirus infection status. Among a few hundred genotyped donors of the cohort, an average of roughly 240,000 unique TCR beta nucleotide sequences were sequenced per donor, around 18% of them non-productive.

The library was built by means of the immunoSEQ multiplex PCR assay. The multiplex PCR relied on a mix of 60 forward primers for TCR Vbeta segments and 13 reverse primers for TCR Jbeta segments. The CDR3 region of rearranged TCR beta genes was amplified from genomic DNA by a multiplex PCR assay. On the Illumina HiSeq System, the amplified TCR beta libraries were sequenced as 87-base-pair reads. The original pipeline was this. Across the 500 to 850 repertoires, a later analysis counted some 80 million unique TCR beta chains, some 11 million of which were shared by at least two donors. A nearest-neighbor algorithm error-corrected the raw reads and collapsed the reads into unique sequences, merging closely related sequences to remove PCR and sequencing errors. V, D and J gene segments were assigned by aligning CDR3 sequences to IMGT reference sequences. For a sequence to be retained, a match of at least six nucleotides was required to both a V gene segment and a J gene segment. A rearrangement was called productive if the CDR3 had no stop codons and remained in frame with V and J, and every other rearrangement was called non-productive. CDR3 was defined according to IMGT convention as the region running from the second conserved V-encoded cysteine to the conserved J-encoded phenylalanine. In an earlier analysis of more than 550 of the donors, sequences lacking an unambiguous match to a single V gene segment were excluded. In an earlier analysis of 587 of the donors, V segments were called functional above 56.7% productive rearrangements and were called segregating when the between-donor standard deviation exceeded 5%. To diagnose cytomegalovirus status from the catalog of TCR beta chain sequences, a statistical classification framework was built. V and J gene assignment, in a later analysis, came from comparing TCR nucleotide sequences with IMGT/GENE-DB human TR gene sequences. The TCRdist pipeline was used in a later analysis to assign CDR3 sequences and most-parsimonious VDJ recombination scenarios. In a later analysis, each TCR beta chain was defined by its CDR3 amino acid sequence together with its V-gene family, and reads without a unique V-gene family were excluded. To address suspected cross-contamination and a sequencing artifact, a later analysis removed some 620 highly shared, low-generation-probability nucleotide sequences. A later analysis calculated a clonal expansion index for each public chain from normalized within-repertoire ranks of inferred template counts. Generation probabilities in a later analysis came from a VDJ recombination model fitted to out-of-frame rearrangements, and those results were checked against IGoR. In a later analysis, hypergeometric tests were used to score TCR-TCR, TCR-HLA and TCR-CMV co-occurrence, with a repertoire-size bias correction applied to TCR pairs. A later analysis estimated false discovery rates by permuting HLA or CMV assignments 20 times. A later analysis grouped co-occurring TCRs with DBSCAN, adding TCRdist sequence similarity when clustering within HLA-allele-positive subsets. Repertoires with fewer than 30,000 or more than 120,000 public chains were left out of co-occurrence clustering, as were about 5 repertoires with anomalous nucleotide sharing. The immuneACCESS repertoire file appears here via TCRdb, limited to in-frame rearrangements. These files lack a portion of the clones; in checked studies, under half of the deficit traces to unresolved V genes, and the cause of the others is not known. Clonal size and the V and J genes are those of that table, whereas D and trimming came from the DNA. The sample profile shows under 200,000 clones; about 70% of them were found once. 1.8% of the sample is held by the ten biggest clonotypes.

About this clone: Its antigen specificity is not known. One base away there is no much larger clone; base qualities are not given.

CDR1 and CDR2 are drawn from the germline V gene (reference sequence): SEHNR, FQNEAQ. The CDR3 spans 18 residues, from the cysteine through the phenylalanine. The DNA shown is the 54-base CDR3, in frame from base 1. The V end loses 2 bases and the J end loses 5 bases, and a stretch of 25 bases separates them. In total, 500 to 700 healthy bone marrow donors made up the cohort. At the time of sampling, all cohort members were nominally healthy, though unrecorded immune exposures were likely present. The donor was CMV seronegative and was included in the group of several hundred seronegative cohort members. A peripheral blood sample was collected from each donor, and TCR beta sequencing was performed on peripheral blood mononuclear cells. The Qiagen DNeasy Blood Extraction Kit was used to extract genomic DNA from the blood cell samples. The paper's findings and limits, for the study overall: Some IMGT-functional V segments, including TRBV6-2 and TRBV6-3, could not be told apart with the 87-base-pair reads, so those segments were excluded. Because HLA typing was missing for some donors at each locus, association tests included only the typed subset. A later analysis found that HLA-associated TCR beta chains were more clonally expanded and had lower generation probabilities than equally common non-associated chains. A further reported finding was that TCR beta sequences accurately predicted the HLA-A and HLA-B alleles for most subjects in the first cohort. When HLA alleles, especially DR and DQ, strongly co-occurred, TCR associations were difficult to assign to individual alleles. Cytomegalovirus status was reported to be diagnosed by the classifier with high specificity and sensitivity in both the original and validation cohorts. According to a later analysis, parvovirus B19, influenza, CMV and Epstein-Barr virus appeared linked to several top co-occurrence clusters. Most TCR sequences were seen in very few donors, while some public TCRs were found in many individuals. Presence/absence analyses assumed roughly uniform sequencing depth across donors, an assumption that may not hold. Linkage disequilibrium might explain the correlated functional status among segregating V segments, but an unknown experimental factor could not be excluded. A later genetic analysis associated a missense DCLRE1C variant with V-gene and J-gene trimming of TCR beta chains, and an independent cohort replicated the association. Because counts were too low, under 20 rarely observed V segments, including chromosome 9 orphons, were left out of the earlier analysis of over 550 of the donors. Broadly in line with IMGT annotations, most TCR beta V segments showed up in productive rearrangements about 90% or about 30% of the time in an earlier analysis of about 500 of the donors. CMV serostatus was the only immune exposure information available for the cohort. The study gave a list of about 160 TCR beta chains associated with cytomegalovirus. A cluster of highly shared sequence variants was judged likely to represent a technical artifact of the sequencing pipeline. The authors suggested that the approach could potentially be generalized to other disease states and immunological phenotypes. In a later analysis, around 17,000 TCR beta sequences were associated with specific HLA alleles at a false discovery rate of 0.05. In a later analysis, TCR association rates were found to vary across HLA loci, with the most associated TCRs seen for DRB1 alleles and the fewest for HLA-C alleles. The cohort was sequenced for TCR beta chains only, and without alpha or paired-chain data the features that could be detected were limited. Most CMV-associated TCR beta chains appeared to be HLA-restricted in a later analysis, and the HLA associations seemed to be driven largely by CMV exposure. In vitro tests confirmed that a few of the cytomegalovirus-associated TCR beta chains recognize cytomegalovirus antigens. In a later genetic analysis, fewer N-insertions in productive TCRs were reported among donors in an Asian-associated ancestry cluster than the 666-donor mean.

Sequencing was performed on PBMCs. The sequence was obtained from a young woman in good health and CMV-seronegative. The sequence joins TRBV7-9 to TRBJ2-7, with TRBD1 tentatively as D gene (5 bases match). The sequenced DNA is TGTGCCAGCAGCTTAAGTTTCGGTTTTGGGGCGCCAAGCAACGAGCAGTACTTC. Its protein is CASSLSFGFGAPSNEQYF.